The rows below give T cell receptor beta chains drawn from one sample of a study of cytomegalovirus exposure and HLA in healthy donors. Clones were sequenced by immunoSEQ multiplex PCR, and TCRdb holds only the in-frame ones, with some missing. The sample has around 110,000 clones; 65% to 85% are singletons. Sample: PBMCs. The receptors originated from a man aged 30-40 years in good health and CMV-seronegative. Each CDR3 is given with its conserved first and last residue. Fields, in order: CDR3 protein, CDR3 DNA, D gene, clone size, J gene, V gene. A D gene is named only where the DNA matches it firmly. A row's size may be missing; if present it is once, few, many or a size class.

cdr3_aa: CSVSGDYGYTF
cdr3_nt: TGCAGCGTGAGCGGGGACTATGGCTACACCTTC
d_call: .
clone_size: .
j_call: TRBJ1-2
v_call: TRBV29-1

cdr3_aa: CASSVSGGKNIQYF
cdr3_nt: TGCGCCAGCAGTGTGTCGGGAGGGAAAAACATTCAGTACTTC
d_call: TRBD2
clone_size: .
j_call: TRBJ2-4
v_call: TRBV10-2

cdr3_aa: CASSSQGSGKRYEQYF
cdr3_nt: TGCGCCAGCAGCTCGCAAGGATCGGGGAAAAGGTACGAGCAGTACTTC
d_call: .
clone_size: .
j_call: TRBJ2-7
v_call: TRBV5-1

cdr3_aa: CASRSTGTGNYGYTF
cdr3_nt: TGTGCCAGCAGGTCTACGGGGACAGGGAACTATGGCTACACCTTC
d_call: TRBD1
clone_size: .
j_call: TRBJ1-2
v_call: TRBV7-8

cdr3_aa: CASSLRRTGSSYEQYF
cdr3_nt: TGCGCCAGCAGCTTACGTAGGACAGGGTCGTCCTACGAGCAGTACTTC
d_call: TRBD1
clone_size: .
j_call: TRBJ2-7
v_call: TRBV5-1

cdr3_aa: CTSSQFKRGIIYEQYF
cdr3_nt: TGCACCAGCAGCCAATTCAAGCGGGGGATCATCTACGAGCAGTACTTC
d_call: .
clone_size: .
j_call: TRBJ2-7
v_call: TRBV1

cdr3_aa: CASSLGPGAGNTIYF
cdr3_nt: TGTGCCAGCAGCTTGGGCCCGGGGGCTGGAAACACCATATATTTT
d_call: .
clone_size: .
j_call: TRBJ1-3
v_call: TRBV7-9

cdr3_aa: CASSVTYSGANVLTF
cdr3_nt: TGTGCCAGCAGTGTCACCTACTCTGGGGCCAACGTCCTGACTTTC
d_call: .
clone_size: .
j_call: TRBJ2-6
v_call: TRBV6-4

cdr3_aa: CASSYSWASVTYEQYF
cdr3_nt: TGTGCCAGCAGTTACTCGTGGGCTAGCGTCACCTACGAGCAGTACTTC
d_call: .
clone_size: .
j_call: TRBJ2-7
v_call: TRBV6-6

cdr3_aa: CASRILLNEGELFF
cdr3_nt: TGTGCCAGCAGGATCCTATTAAATGAGGGGGAGCTGTTTTTT
d_call: .
clone_size: few
j_call: TRBJ2-2
v_call: TRBV6-1

cdr3_aa: CAWSVEGTYRSNQPQHF
cdr3_nt: TGTGCCTGGAGTGTAGAGGGGACTTATAGGAGCAATCAGCCCCAGCATTTT
d_call: .
clone_size: .
j_call: TRBJ1-5
v_call: TRBV30

cdr3_aa: CASSEAAGQGFQPQHF
cdr3_nt: TGTGCCAGCAGTGAAGCGGCGGGACAGGGGTTCCAGCCCCAGCATTTT
d_call: TRBD1
clone_size: few
j_call: TRBJ1-5
v_call: TRBV6-1